A single sample is the source of the 31 T cell receptor beta chains below, sequenced in a study of blood T cells in healthy people across ages. It was with a sample-barcoded 5' primer and a J-beta primer mix that a second PCR of about 6 to 11 cycles was run. From the 5' RACE reads, TCRdb called clonotypes with MiXCR, one entry per CDR3 protein. This repertoire shows about 1,500,000 distinct CDR3 sequences, 25% to 30% found once; its top ten account for over 7%. Sequenced input: blood. The receptors derive from a woman in her twenties or thirties in good health.

The gene calls are TRBV19 and TRBJ2-3, with D unresolved. Germline assignment: CDR1 LNHDA and CDR2 SQIVND (reference sequence). Between the trimmed V and J ends, which lost 4 bases and 7 bases, there was a span of 9 bases. The CDR3 is 12 residues long. The DNA of the CDR3 is TGTGCCAGTAGTACCGACCGAAATACGCAGTATTTT. Protein: CASSTDRNTQYF.

This clonotype was counted ten times or more. This chain links TRBV6-5 with TRBJ2-6; D not certain. V lost 2 bases to trimming and J lost 0 bases, with 5 bases between them. The CDR3 is 15 residues long. From germline, CDR1 is MNHEY and CDR2 SVGAGI. The CDR3 loop reads CASSYPSSGANVLTF. The CDR3 DNA reads as TGTGCCAGCAGTTACCCTAGCTCTGGGGCCAACGTCCTGACTTTC.

V and J are TRBV20-1 and TRBJ2-5; possibly TRBD1 or TRBD2 for D (5 bases each). The V gene lost 5 bases and the J gene lost 4 bases, with 14 bases spanning the gap. The CDR3 consists of 13 residues. Germline V gene sequence: CDR1 DFQATT, CDR2 SNEGSKA (reference sequence). CDR3 protein: CSAATAVRETQYF. CDR3 in DNA: TGCAGTGCTGCGACAGCGGTAAGAGAGACCCAGTACTTC.

This clonotype occurred many times. The chain employs TRBV7-2 and TRBJ2-1, with 7 nucleotides matching TRBD1. Germline CDR1 and CDR2: SGHTA and FQGNSA. The CDR3 consists of 15 residues. After removal of 1 base from V and 6 bases from J, the junction contained 6 bases not matched to a gene. For the CDR3, the DNA is TGTGCCAGCAGCTTAGTAGGGGGCTTGAGCAATGAGCAGTTCTTC. Amino acid sequence: CASSLVGGLSNEQFF.

This clonotype was seen repeatedly, ten times or more. The rearrangement uses TRBV6-5 and TRBJ1-2; 11 nucleotides line up with TRBD1. This CDR3 spans 20 amino acids. Germline loops: CDR1 MNHEY, CDR2 SVGAGI. Trimming removed 2 bases from V and 6 bases from J; junction bases left unmatched: 20. The DNA of the CDR3 is TGTGCCAGCAGTTACCATTCATCCGGGACAGGGGGTCTAGTGGCTAATGGCTACACCTTC. Translated, it gives CASSYHSSGTGGLVANGYTF.

In the case of this clonotype: This may arise from a read error, as a much more abundant clone is one base away. The V call is TRBV28, the J call TRBJ2-5, with 8 bases identical to TRBD2. The CDR3 length is 16 residues. Trimming at V came to 5 bases and at J to 2 bases, leaving 10 bases not matched to a gene. Germline V lookup: CDR1 MDHEN, CDR2 SYDVKM. The CDR3 DNA reads as TGTGCCAGCAGTCCCGCGAAACTAGCGGCGCAAGAGACCCAGTACTTC. Its protein product is CASSPAKLAAQETQYF.

The chain joins TRBV4-1 to TRBJ1-6; 7 positions agree with TRBD1. Germline V lookup: CDR1 MGHRA, CDR2 YSYEKL. V lost 3 bases, J lost 9 bases, and 8 bases stayed unmatched. This CDR3 has 15 residues. The CDR3 protein is CASSHLATGTSPLHF. The CDR3 nucleotides read TGCGCCAGCAGCCATCTGGCGACAGGGACTTCACCCCTCCACTTT.

This chain uses TRBV5-1 with TRBJ2-5, with D perhaps TRBD2 (5 bases). The CDR3 runs to 14 residues. V gave up 5 bases and J gave up 5 bases, with 16 bases separating them. Germline-derived CDR1 and CDR2 are SGHRS and YFSETQ. The CDR3 is CASSMDPPGETQYF. The DNA for the CDR3 is TGCGCCAGCAGTATGGACCCCCCGGGGGAGACCCAGTACTTC.

This clonotype turned up a few times. CDR3 sequence reads: CASSSGSSGMYGYTF. The CDR3, as DNA: TGCGCCAGCAGCTCCGGTTCCTCAGGGATGTATGGCTACACCTTC. The genes are TRBV5-1 and TRBJ1-2; D perhaps matches TRBD1 (5 bases). This CDR3 has 15 residues. Looked up from germline, CDR1 is SGHRS and CDR2 is YFSETQ. V dropped 3 bases and J dropped 5 bases, with 17 bases sitting between them.

V gene TRBV29-1 combines with J gene TRBJ1-1; TRBD1 aligns across 9 bases. The J segment lost 5 bases and the V segment lost 6 bases, leaving 7 bases of the junction unmatched. The germline gives CDR1 SQVTM, CDR2 ANQGSEA. The CDR3 has 13 residues. The CDR3 DNA reads TGCAGCGTGGTGGGACAGGGTGGGACTGAAGCTTTCTTT. Translating gives CSVVGQGGTEAFF.

The chain couples TRBV9 to TRBJ1-4; tentative D call: TRBD1 (6 bases). Germline CDR1 is SGDLS and CDR2 is YYNGEE. Trimming took 4 bases from V and 6 from J, leaving 13 bases between them. The CDR3 consists of 14 residues. CDR3 residues: CASSSKAGDEKLFF. The CDR3 DNA reads TGTGCCAGCAGCTCCAAGGCAGGGGATGAAAAACTGTTTTTT.

This clonotype was seen ten or more times. J is TRBJ2-4 and V is TRBV12-3 or TRBV12-4, with D possibly TRBD2 on 6 matching bases. The CDR3 is made up of 15 amino acids. The germline V and J ends were trimmed by 7 bases and 0 bases, with 13 bases remaining between them. CDR3 sequence: CASKEGWVAKNIQYF. CDR3 nucleotides: TGTGCCAGCAAGGAGGGCTGGGTAGCCAAAAACATTCAGTACTTC.

The V and J genes are TRBV10-3 and TRBJ2-1, with D possibly being TRBD1 or TRBD2 (6 bases each). Trimming removed 6 bases at V and 5 bases at J, with 14 bases between. This CDR3 has 14 residues. CDR1 is ENHRY and CDR2 is SYGVKD in the germline V gene. CDR3 in DNA: TGTGCCATCAGGGAGGGGGACCTTCACAATGAGCAGTTCTTC. Its protein product is CAIREGDLHNEQFF.

The sample holds a few counts of this clonotype. The rearrangement joins TRBV12-3 or TRBV12-4 to TRBJ2-1; possibly TRBD1 or TRBD2 for D (5 bases each). V lost 4 bases and J 8 bases, leaving 15 bases between the germline ends. CDR3 length: 14 amino acids. The CDR3 bases are TGTGCCAGCAGTTCGGGGACCGTCGGGTATGAGCAGTTCTTC. It encodes CASSSGTVGYEQFF.

The genes are TRBV18 and TRBJ1-2, with a possible D match to TRBD1 (5 bases). CDR3 size: 15 residues. Germline CDR1 reads KGHSH; CDR2 reads LQKENI. Trimming stripped 1 base from V and 4 bases from J, with 13 bases between. CDR3 DNA: TGTGCCAGCTCACCACAGGGGAAAGAGGGCTATGGCTACACCTTC. It yields the protein CASSPQGKEGYGYTF.

Turning to this clonotype: The junction departs from germline at one end; a sequencing error may be responsible. The chain employs TRBV27 and TRBJ2-3, with 13 bases identical to TRBD2. The germline V gene has CDR1 MNHEY and CDR2 SMNVEV (reference sequence). This CDR3 is 18 amino acids long. CDR3 sequence (DNA): TGTGCCAGCAGTTCGAAACTGGGACTAGCGGGGAGCACGGATACGCAGTATTTT. Its translation is CASSSKLGLAGSTDTQYF.

This clonotype was seen a handful of times. The V and J genes are TRBV24-1 and TRBJ2-5; no clear D. The germline V gene has CDR1 KGHDR and CDR2 SFDVKD. Trimming stripped 3 bases from V and 5 bases from J, with 12 bases between. The CDR3 contains 14 residues. In DNA, the CDR3 is TGTGCCACCAGTGATGGCCGATTTCGGGAGACCCAGTACTTC. Translated, it gives CATSDGRFRETQYF.

This clonotype was seen more than once but under ten times. This chain joins TRBV7-2 and TRBJ2-1, with a weak D call TRBD2 (5 bases). Trimming shortened V by 2 bases and J by 6 bases, and 11 bases separated the two germline ends. The CDR3 extends over 14 amino acids. Looked up from germline, CDR1 is SGHTA and CDR2 is FQGNSA. For the CDR3, the DNA is TGTGCCAGCAGCTTAAATCTAGCCTTCAATGAGCAGTTCTTC. Amino acids: CASSLNLAFNEQFF. Drawing the rest from reference TRBV7-2 and TRBJ2-1, the complete variable domain is GAGVSQSPSNKVTEKGKDVELRCDPISGHTALYWYRQSLGQGLEFLIYFQGNSAPDKSGLPSDRFSAERTGGSVSTLTIQRTQQEDSAVYLCASSLNLAFNEQFFGPGTRLTVL.

The chain carries TRBV4-3 and TRBJ2-7; D unresolved. The CDR3 consists of 14 residues. V lost 0 bases and J 4 bases, leaving 10 bases between the germline ends. The germline CDR1 and CDR2 sequences are LGHNA and YSLEER. The CDR3 region has the DNA TGCGCCAGCAGCCAAGATGCCGCTGGGTACGAGCAGTACTTC. It is translated as CASSQDAAGYEQYF.

This clonotype was seen only a few times. Relative to the germline gene, one junction end is altered; a read error may explain this. The chain uses TRBV12-5 and TRBJ2-2; the D is unclear. The germline V gene encodes CDR1 LGHNT and CDR2 FRNRAP. The CDR3 covers 12 residues. The CDR3 DNA sequence: TGTGCTAGTGCTTTGAACACCGGGGAGCTGTTTTTT. Amino acid sequence: CASALNTGELFF.

DNA of the CDR3: TGTGCCAGCAGCTCCGTAGGGACAGAGGCCGGCTACACCTTC. As protein: CASSSVGTEAGYTF. V and J are TRBV7-9 and TRBJ1-2, with 7 bases fitting TRBD1. The CDR3 extends over 14 amino acids. V dropped 4 bases and J dropped 8; count of bases not matched to a gene: 10. Germline loops: CDR1 SEHNR, CDR2 FQNEAQ (reference sequence). Supplemented by reference TRBV7-9 and TRBJ1-2, the full variable domain reads DTGVSQNPRHKITKRGQNVTFRCDPISEHNRLYWYRQTLGQGPEFLTYFQNEAQLEKSRLLSDRFSAERPKGSFSTLEIQRTEQGDSAMYLCASSSVGTEAGYTFGSGTRLTVV.

The chain employs TRBV6-5 and TRBJ2-7; 15 positions match TRBD2. The CDR3 has 20 residues. Trimming took 0 bases from V and 2 from J; bases not matched to a gene: 11. The germline gives CDR1 MNHEY, CDR2 SVGAGI. The CDR3 region has the DNA TGTGCCAGCAGTTACTCTTGGACTAGCGGGAGGGGCAGGTTCACCTACGAGCAGTACTTC. It encodes CASSYSWTSGRGRFTYEQYF.

There are many counts of this clonotype. V and J are TRBV5-1 and TRBJ2-1; D is ambiguous. The CDR3 sequence is 15 residues long. Germline V gives CDR1 SGHRS, CDR2 YFSETQ. Trimming shortened V by 2 bases and J by 7 bases, and 16 bases separated the two germline ends. CDR3 protein: CASSLGPGRVNEQFF. As DNA, the CDR3 is TGCGCCAGCAGCTTAGGGCCAGGCCGCGTGAATGAGCAGTTCTTC.

The chain carries TRBV29-1 and TRBJ1-2; TRBD1 aligns across 10 bases. The CDR3 loop spans 13 amino acids. After removal of 7 bases from V and 3 bases from J, the junction contained 5 bases not matched to a gene. Germline CDR1 reads SQVTM; CDR2 reads ANQGSEA. CDR3 residues: CSGEDRGYYGYTF. The CDR3 DNA reads as TGCAGCGGAGAGGACAGGGGGTACTATGGCTACACCTTC. The full variable domain, its missing parts supplied by reference TRBV29-1 and TRBJ1-2, is SAVISQKPSRDICQRGTSLTIQCQVDSQVTMMFWYRQQPGQSLTLIATANQGSEATYESGFVIDKFPISRPNLTFSTLTVSNMSPEDSSIYLCSGEDRGYYGYTFGSGTRLTVV.

The chain carries TRBV20-1 and TRBJ2-1; 8 nucleotides align to TRBD1. Germline lookup yields CDR1 DFQATT and CDR2 SNEGSKA (reference sequence). CDR3 length: 15 amino acids. The trim removed 4 bases at V and 7 bases at J, leaving 12 bases unmatched. The CDR3 DNA reads TGCAGTGCTACTTCCGCAGGGGGCTTAGATAATGAGCAGTTCTTC. This encodes CSATSAGGLDNEQFF.

There are many counts of this clonotype. The chain joins TRBV5-1 to TRBJ2-6; the D call may be TRBD1 or TRBD2 (6 bases each). V dropped 5 bases and J dropped 4 bases, with 16 bases sitting between them. Germline V CDR1 and CDR2: SGHRS, YFSETQ. CDR3 length: 16 residues. The CDR3 DNA sequence: TGCGCCAGCAGTCTCGGGGGCCCGGGGGGGGCCAACGTCCTGACTTTC. Translated, it gives CASSLGGPGGANVLTF. The full variable domain, completed using reference TRBV5-1 and TRBJ2-6, is KAGVTQTPRYLIKTRGQQVTLSCSPISGHRSVSWYQQTPGQGLQFLFEYFSETQRNKGNFPGRFSGRQFSNSRSEMNVSTLELGDSALYLCASSLGGPGGANVLTFGAGSRLTVL.

This clonotype was observed a handful of times. The chain joins TRBV11-2 to TRBJ2-2; 7 positions agree with TRBD2. The CDR3 length is 12 residues. Germline V gene sequence: CDR1 SGHAT, CDR2 FQNNGV. With 10 bases clipped from V and 6 bases from J, the junction kept 5 bases outside the gene matches. In DNA form, the CDR3 reads TGTGCCACAGCGGGGTTCCCCGGGGAGCTGTTTTTT. It yields the protein CATAGFPGELFF.

This rearrangement joins TRBV12-3 or TRBV12-4 to TRBJ2-7; D is ambiguous. The length of the CDR3 is 15 residues. V was shortened by 0 bases and J by 2 bases, with 11 bases between the two germline ends. This CDR3 reads CASSLAPYAAYEQYF. CDR3 sequence (DNA): TGTGCCAGCAGTTTAGCGCCCTACGCAGCCTACGAGCAGTACTTC.

This chain joins TRBV30 and TRBJ1-1, with D perhaps TRBD1 (5 bases). Per the germline V gene, CDR1 is GTSNPN and CDR2 is SVGIG (reference sequence). The germline V and J ends were trimmed by 4 bases and 7 bases, with 16 bases remaining between them. The CDR3 is 13 amino acids. CDR3 nucleotides: TGTGCCTGGACCCGCAGGGAAGCGGATGAAGCTTTCTTT. Amino acids: CAWTRREADEAFF.

This clonotype was seen at least ten times. The chain employs TRBV20-1 and TRBJ2-1, with D perhaps matching TRBD1 or TRBD2 (6 bases each). The CDR3 has 17 amino acids. Between the trimmed V and J ends, which lost 4 bases and 0 bases, there was a span of 19 bases. CDR1 and CDR2 (germline): DFQATT, SNEGSKA (reference sequence). The CDR3 spells CSATPQTGASSYNEQFF. CDR3 sequence (DNA): TGCAGTGCTACCCCCCAAACGGGGGCGAGCTCCTACAATGAGCAGTTCTTC.

This clonotype was seen many times. The genes are TRBV4-3 and TRBJ2-7; TRBD2 agrees at 10 bases. V lost 0 bases and J lost 0; bases outside the gene matches: 5. This CDR3 spans 17 amino acids. Germline-derived CDR1 and CDR2 are LGHNA and YSLEER. The CDR3 nucleotides read TGCGCCAGCAGCCAAGAGACTAGCGGGCCCAGCTCCTACGAGCAGTACTTC. It specifies CASSQETSGPSSYEQYF.